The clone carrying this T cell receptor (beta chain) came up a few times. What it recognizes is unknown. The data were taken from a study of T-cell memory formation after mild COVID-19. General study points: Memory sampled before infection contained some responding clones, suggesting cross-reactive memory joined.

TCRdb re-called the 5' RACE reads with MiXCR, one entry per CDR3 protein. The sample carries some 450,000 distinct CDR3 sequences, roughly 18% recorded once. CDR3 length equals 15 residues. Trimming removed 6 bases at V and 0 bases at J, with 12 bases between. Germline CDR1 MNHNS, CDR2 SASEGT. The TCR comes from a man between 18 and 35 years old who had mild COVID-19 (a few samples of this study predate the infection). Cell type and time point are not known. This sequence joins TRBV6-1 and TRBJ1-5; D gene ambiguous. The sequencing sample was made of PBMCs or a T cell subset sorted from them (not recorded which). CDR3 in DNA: TGTGCCAGCAGCCACGAAGGCGGTAGCAATCAGCCCCAGCATTTT. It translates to CASSHEGGSNQPQHF.